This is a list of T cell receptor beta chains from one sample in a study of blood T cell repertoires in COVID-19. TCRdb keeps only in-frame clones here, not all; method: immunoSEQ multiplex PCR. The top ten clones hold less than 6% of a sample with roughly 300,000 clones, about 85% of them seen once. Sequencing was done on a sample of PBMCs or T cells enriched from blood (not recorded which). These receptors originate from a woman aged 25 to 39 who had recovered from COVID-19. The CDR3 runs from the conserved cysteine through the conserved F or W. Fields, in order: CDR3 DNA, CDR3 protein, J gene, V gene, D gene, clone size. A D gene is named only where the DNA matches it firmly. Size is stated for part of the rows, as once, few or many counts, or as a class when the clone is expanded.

CDR3 DNA: TGTGCCAGCAGCCCCGGGGGGGGGCCCCAGCCCCAGCATTTT
CDR3 protein: CASSPGGGPQPQHF
J gene: TRBJ1-5
V gene: TRBV7-8
D gene: NA
clone size: NA

CDR3 DNA: TGTGCCAGCAGCTTGTTAAGGACTAGCGGGGGGACCCAAGAGACCCAGTACTTC
CDR3 protein: CASSLLRTSGGTQETQYF
J gene: TRBJ2-5
V gene: TRBV5-4
D gene: TRBD2
clone size: NA

CDR3 DNA: TGTGCCAGCAGCTTAGGGAGGGCCCAATCGCGGTACTTC
CDR3 protein: CASSLGRAQSRYF
J gene: TRBJ2-7
V gene: TRBV13
D gene: NA
clone size: NA

CDR3 DNA: TGCGCCAGCAGCACTACGCTCGAGACCCAGTACTTC
CDR3 protein: CASSTTLETQYF
J gene: TRBJ2-5
V gene: TRBV5-1
D gene: NA
clone size: NA

CDR3 DNA: TGTGCCAGCTCACGGGACAGGGGAGACTACGAGCAGTACTTC
CDR3 protein: CASSRDRGDYEQYF
J gene: TRBJ2-7
V gene: TRBV18
D gene: TRBD1
clone size: NA

CDR3 DNA: TGTGCCAGCGGCGGACAGGGTGGTGGCTACACCTTC
CDR3 protein: CASGGQGGGYTF
J gene: TRBJ1-2
V gene: TRBV5-5
D gene: TRBD1
clone size: NA

CDR3 DNA: TGTGCCAGCAGTTATTCAGGGATGGTCACCGGGGAGCTGTTTTTT
CDR3 protein: CASSYSGMVTGELFF
J gene: TRBJ2-2
V gene: TRBV6-5
D gene: NA
clone size: NA

CDR3 DNA: TGTGCCAGCAGCCTCGGGACAGGGTTTCAGGAGACCCAGTACTTC
CDR3 protein: CASSLGTGFQETQYF
J gene: TRBJ2-5
V gene: TRBV6-5
D gene: TRBD1
clone size: NA

CDR3 DNA: TGTGCCAGCAGCCAAGACAGGGTGACTAACTATGGCTACACCTTC
CDR3 protein: CASSQDRVTNYGYTF
J gene: TRBJ1-2
V gene: TRBV3-1/TRBV3-2
D gene: NA
clone size: NA

CDR3 DNA: TGCAGCGTCCTGGGACACCGGGACACTGAAGCTTTCTTT
CDR3 protein: CSVLGHRDTEAFF
J gene: TRBJ1-1
V gene: TRBV29-1
D gene: NA
clone size: once